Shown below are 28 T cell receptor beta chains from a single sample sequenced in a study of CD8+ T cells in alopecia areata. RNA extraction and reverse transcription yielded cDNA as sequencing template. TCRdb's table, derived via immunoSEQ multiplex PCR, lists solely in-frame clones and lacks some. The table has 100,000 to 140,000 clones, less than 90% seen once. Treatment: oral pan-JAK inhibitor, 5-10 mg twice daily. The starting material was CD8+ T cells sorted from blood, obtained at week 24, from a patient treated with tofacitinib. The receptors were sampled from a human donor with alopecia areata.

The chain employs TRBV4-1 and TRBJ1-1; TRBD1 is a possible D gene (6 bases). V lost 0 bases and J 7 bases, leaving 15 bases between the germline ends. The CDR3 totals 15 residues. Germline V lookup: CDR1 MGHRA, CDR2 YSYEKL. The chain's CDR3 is CASSQEWGQGSEAFF. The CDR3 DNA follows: TGCGCCAGCAGCCAAGAATGGGGGCAGGGGAGTGAAGCTTTCTTT.

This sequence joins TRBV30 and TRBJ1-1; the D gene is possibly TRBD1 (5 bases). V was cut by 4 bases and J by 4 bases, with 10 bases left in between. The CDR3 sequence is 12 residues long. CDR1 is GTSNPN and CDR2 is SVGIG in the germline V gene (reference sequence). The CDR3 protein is CAWNVGGTEAFF. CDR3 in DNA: TGTGCCTGGAATGTTGGGGGCACTGAAGCTTTCTTT.

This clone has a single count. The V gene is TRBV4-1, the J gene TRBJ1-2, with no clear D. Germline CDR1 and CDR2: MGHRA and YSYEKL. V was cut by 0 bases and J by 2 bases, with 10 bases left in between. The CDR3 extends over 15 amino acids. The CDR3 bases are TGCGCCAGCAGCCAAGAACCGAGCCCAAACTATGGCTACACCTTC. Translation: CASSQEPSPNYGYTF.

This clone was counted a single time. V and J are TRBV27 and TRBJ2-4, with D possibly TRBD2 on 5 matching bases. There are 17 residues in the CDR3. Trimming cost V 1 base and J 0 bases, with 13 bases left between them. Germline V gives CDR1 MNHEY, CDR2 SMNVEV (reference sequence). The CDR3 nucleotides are TGTGCCAGCAGTTTATGGAGCGGTGATCTAGCCAAAAACATTCAGTACTTC. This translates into CASSLWSGDLAKNIQYF.

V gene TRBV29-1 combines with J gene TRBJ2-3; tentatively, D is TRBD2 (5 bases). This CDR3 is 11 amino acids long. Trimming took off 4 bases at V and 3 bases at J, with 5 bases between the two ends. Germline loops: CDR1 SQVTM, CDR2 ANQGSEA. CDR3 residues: CSVGETDTQYF. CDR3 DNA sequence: TGCAGCGTTGGGGAGACAGATACGCAGTATTTT.

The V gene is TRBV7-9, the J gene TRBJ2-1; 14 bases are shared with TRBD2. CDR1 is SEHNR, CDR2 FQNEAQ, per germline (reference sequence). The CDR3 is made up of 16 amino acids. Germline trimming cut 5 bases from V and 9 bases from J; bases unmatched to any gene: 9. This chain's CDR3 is CASSQGLAGVRGEQFF. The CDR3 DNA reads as TGTGCCAGCAGCCAGGGACTAGCGGGGGTAAGGGGTGAGCAGTTCTTC.

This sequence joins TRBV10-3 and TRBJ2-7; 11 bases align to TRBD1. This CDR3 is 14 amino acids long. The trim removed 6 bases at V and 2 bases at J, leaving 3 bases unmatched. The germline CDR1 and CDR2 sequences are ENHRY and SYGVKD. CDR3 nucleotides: TGTGCCATCAGCTCGGGACAGGGGGCCTACGAGCAGTACTTC. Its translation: CAISSGQGAYEQYF.

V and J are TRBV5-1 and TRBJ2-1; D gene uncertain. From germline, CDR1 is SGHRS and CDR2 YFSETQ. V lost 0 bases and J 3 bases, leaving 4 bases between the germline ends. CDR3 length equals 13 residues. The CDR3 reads CASSLDSYNEQFF. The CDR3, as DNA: TGCGCCAGCAGCTTGGACAGCTACAATGAGCAGTTCTTC.

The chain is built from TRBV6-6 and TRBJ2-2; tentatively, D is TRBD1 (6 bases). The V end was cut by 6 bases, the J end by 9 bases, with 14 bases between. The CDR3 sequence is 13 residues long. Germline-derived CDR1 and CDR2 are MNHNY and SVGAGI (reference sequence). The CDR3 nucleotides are TGTGCCAGCAGCACCGGGACATCCAGGGAGCTGTTTTTT. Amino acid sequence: CASSTGTSRELFF.

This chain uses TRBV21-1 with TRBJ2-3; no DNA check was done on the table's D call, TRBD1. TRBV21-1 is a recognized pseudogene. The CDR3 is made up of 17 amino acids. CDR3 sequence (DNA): TGTGCCAGCAGTCCCGAGAGGACAGGCAGGGCCACAGATACGCAGTATTTT. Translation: CASSPERTGRATDTQYF.

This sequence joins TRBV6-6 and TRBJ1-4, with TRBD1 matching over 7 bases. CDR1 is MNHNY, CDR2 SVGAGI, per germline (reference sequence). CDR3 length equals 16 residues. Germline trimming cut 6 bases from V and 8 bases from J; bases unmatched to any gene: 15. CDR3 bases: TGTGCCAGCAGCCGAAACCCTGGGGGACAGACGGAAAAACTGTTTTTT. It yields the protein CASSRNPGGQTEKLFF.

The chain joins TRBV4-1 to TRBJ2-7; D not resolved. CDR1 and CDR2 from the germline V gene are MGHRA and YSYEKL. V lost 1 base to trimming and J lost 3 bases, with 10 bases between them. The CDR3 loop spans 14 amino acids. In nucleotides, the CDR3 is TGCGCCAGCAGCCAAGCTCATGTAGGCTACGAGCAGTACTTC. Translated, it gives CASSQAHVGYEQYF.

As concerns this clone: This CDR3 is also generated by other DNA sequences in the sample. CDR3 protein: CASSLGQDNYEQYF. The CDR3 coding sequence is TGCGCCAGCAGCCTGGGACAGGATAACTACGAGCAGTACTTC. The chain uses TRBV4-1 and TRBJ2-7, with TRBD1 matching 8 bases. The ends lost 4 bases at V and 3 bases at J; junction bases unmatched: 5. The length of the CDR3 is 14 residues. Germline V gene data show CDR1 as MGHRA and CDR2 as YSYEKL.

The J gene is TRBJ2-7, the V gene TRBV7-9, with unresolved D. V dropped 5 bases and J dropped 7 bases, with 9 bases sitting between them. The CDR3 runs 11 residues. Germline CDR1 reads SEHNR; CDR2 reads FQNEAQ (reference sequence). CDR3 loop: CASSRSKEQYF. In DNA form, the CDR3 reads TGTGCCAGCAGCCGCTCTAAGGAGCAGTACTTC.

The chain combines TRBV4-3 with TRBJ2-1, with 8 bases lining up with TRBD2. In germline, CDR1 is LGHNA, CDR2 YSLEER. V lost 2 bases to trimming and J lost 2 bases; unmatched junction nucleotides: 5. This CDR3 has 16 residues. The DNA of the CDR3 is TGCGCCAGCAGCCAAACCCTTAGCGGGGCCTACAATGAGCAGTTCTTC. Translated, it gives CASSQTLSGAYNEQFF.

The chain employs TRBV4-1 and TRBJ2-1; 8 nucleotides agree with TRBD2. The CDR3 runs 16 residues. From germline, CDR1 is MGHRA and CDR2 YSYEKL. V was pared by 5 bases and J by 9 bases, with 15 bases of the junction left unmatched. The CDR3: CASSFSRAGGGGEQFF. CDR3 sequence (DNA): TGCGCCAGCAGCTTTTCGAGGGCGGGGGGTGGTGGTGAGCAGTTCTTC.

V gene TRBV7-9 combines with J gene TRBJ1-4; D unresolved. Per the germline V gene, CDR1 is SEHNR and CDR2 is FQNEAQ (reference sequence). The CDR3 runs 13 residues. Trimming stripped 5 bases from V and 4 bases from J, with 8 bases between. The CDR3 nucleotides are TGTGCCAGCAGCCCCCCTGGTAATGAAAAACTGTTTTTT. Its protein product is CASSPPGNEKLFF.

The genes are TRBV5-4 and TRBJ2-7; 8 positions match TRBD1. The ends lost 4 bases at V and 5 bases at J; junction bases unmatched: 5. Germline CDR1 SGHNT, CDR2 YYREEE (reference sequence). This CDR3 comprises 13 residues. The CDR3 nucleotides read TGTGCCAGCAGCCAGGGGGCGAGCGACGAGCAGTACTTC. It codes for CASSQGASDEQYF.

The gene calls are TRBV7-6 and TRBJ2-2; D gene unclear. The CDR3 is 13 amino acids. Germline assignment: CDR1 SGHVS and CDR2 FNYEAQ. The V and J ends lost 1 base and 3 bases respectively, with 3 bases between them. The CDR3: CASSLEDTGELFF. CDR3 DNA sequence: TGTGCCAGCAGCTTAGAAGACACCGGGGAGCTGTTTTTT.

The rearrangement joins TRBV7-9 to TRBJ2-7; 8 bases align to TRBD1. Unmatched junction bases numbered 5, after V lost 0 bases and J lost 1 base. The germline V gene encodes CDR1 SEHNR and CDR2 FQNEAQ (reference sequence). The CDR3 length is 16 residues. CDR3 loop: CASSLAMGQESYEQYF. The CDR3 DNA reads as TGTGCCAGCAGCTTAGCAATGGGACAGGAGTCCTACGAGCAGTACTTC.

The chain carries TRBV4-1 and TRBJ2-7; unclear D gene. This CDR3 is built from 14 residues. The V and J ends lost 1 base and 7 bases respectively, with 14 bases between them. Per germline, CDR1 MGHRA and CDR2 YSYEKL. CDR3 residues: CASSQATLGQEQYF. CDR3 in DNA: TGCGCCAGCAGCCAAGCAACCCTAGGCCAGGAGCAGTACTTC.

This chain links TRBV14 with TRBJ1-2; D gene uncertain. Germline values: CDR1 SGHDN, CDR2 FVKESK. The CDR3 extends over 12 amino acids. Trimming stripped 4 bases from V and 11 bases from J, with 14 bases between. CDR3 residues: CASSLGTVPYTF. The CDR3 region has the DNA TGTGCCAGCAGCCTGGGTACGGTTCCATACACCTTC.

The DNA for the CDR3 is TGTGCCAGCAGCTTAGCGGGACCTACCTACGAGCAGTACTTC. Its translation is CASSLAGPTYEQYF. The chain employs TRBV7-2 and TRBJ2-7; the D gene could be TRBD1 or TRBD2 (5 bases each). The CDR3 sequence is 14 residues long. Germline CDR1 reads SGHTA; CDR2 reads FQGNSA. V was shortened by 0 bases and J by 2 bases, with 8 bases between the two germline ends. Looking up the rest from reference TRBV7-2 and TRBJ2-7 gives the full variable domain: GAGVSQSPSNKVTEKGKDVELRCDPISGHTALYWYRQSLGQGLEFLIYFQGNSAPDKSGLPSDRFSAERTGGSVSTLTIQRTQQEDSAVYLCASSLAGPTYEQYFGPGTRLTVT.

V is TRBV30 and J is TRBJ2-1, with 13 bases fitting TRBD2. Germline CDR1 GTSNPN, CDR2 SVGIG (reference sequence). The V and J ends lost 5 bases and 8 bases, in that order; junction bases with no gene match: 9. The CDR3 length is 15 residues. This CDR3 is CAWDPTSGGADEQFF. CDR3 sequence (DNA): TGTGCCTGGGACCCCACTAGCGGGGGGGCCGATGAGCAGTTCTTC.

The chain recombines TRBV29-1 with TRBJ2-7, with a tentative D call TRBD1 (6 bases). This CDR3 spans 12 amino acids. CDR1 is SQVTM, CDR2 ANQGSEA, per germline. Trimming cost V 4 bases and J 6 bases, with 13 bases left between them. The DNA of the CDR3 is TGCAGCGTTGGCCTGACAGGACCCGAGCAGTACTTC. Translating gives CSVGLTGPEQYF.

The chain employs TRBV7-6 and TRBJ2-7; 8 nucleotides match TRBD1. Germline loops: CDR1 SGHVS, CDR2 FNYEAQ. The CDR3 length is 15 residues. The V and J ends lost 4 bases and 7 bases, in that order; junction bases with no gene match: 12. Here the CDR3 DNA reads TGTGCCAGCAGCTCCTCAGGGGGCGCAACACAAGAGCAGTACTTC. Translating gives CASSSSGGATQEQYF.

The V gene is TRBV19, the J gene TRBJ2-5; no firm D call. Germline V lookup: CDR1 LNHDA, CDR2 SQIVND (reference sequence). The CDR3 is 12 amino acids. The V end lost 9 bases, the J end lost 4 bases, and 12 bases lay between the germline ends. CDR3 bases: TGTGCCAGCGGACGGACCTCAGAGACCCAGTACTTC. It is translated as CASGRTSETQYF. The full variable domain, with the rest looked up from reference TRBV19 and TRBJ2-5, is DGGITQSPKYLFRKEGQNVTLSCEQNLNHDAMYWYRQDPGQGLRLIYYSQIVNDFQKGDIAEGYSVSREKKESFPLTVTSAQKNPTAFYLCASGRTSETQYFGPGTRLLVL.

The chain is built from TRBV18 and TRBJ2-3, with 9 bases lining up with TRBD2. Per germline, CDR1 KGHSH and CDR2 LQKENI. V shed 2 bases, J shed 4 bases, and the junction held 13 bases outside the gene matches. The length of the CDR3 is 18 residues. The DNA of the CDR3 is TGTGCCAGCTCACCAGGAGAAAGGGGACTAGCAATCGCAGATACGCAGTATTTT. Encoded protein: CASSPGERGLAIADTQYF.